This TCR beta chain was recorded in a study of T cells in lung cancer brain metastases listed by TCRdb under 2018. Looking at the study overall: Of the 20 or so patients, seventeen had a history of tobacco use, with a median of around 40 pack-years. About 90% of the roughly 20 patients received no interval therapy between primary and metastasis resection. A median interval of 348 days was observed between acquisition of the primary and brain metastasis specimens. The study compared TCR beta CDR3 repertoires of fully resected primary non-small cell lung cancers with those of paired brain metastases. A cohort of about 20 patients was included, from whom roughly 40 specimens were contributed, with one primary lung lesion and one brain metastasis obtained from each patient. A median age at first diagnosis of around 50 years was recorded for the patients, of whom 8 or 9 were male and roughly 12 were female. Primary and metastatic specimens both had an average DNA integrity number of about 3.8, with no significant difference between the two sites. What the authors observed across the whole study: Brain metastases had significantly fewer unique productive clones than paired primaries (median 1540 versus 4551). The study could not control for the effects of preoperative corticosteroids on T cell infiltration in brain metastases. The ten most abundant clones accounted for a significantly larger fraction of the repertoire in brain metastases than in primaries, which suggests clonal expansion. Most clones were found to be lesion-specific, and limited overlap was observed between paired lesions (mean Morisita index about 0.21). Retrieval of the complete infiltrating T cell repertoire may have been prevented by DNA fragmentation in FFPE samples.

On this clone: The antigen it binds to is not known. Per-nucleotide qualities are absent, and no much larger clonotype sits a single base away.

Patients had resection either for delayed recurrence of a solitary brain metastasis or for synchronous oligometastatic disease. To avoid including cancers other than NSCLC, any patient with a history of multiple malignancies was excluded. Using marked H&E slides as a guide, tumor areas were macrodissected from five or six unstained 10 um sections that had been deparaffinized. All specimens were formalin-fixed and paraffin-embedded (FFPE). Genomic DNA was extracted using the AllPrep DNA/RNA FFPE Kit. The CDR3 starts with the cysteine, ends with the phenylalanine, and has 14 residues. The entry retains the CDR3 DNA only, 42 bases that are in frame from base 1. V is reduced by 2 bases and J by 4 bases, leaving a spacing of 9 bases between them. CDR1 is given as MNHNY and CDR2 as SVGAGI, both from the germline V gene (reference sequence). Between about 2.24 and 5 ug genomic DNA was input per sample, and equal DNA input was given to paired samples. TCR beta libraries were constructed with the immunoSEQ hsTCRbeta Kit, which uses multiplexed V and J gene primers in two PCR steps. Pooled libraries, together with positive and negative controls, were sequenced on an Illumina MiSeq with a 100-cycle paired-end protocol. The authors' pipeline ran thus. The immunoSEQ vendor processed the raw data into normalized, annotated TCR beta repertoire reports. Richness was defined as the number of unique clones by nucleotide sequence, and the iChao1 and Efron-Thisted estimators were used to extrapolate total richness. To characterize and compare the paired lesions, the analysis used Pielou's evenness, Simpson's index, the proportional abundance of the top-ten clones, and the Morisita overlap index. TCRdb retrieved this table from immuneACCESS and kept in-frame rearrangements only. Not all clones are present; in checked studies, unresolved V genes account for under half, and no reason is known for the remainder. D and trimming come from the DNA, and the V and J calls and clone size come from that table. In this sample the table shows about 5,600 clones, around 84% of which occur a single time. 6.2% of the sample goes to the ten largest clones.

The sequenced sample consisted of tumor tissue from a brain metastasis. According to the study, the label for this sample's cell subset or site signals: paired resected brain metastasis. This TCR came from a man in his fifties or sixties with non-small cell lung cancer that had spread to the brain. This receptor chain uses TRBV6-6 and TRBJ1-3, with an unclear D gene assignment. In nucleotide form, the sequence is TGTGCCAGCAGTTACAACTTTAGGGGAAACACCATATATTTT. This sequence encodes CASSYNFRGNTIYF.